One sample yielded the 17 T cell receptor beta chains listed below, sequenced in a study of T cell repertoires in cytomegalovirus infection. TCRdb processed the reads anew with MiXCR; each CDR3 protein has one entry. The repertoire consists of roughly 860,000 distinct CDR3 sequences, with approximately 30% occurring once and the leading ten covering under 15%. For these TCRs, the target antigens are not known. The specimen was cultured CD8+ T cells from PBMCs, collected from culture after CMV antigen stimulation. The receptors here all came from a human donor in good health (CMV status not recorded). Some clones in this sample may be carry-over from other donors' samples.

This chain uses TRBV27 with TRBJ1-5, with D possibly TRBD1 on 5 matching bases. The CDR3 has 13 amino acids. The germline gives CDR1 MNHEY, CDR2 SMNVEV (reference sequence). V lost 5 bases and J 7 bases, leaving 12 bases between the germline ends. The CDR3 sequence: CASSAGLRQPQHF. CDR3 coding DNA: TGTGCCAGCAGTGCGGGACTCCGACAGCCCCAGCATTTT.

The chain links TRBV7-6 to TRBJ2-3, with 14 bases that match TRBD2. Germline CDR1 is SGHVS and CDR2 is FNYEAQ. The CDR3 covers 18 residues. With 5 bases clipped from V and 7 bases from J, the junction kept 14 bases outside the gene matches. The CDR3 DNA reads as TGTGCCAGCAGCCTATTAATGAGACTAGCGGGGGGGCCGTATACGCAGTATTTT. Protein: CASSLLMRLAGGPYTQYF.

The chain uses TRBV7-9 and TRBJ2-5; D might be TRBD1 or TRBD2, each matching 5 bases. This CDR3 region has 17 residues. Germline CDR1 is SEHNR and CDR2 is FQNEAQ (reference sequence). Trimming cost V 2 bases and J 2 bases, with 18 bases left between them. The CDR3 DNA sequence: TGTGCCAGCAGCTTAACCGACCGGGGCTTTTTTCAAGAGACCCAGTACTTC. Its translation: CASSLTDRGFFQETQYF.

The chain carries TRBV6-5 and TRBJ2-5; 7 nucleotides align to TRBD1. J was trimmed by 0 bases and V by 2 bases; bases with no gene match: 3. The CDR3 runs 15 residues. The germline CDR1 and CDR2 sequences are MNHEY and SVGAGI. CDR3 sequence reads: CASSYVGTDQETQYF. CDR3 DNA: TGTGCCAGCAGTTACGTCGGGACAGACCAAGAGACCCAGTACTTC.

The rearrangement links TRBV12-3 or TRBV12-4 to TRBJ2-5, with TRBD2 matching 8 bases. The CDR3 runs to 17 residues. V was pared by 3 bases and J by 4 bases, with 13 bases of the junction left unmatched. This CDR3 reads CASSFILRGVMGETQYF. The CDR3 nucleotides read TGTGCCAGCAGTTTCATATTGCGGGGGGTGATGGGAGAGACCCAGTACTTC.

There are a few counts of this clonotype. The CDR3 sequence is CASSQGSAPSTDTQYF. DNA of the CDR3: TGTGCCAGCAGCCAAGGGAGCGCTCCTAGCACAGATACGCAGTATTTT. The chain couples TRBV3-1 to TRBJ2-3, with unresolved D. Germline loops: CDR1 LGHDT, CDR2 YNNKEL (reference sequence). The length of the CDR3 is 16 residues. The ends were cut back, 1 base at V and 0 bases at J, with 11 bases in the middle.

This clonotype was counted only a few times. The chain recombines TRBV29-1 with TRBJ2-6, with D hard to call. V lost 5 bases and J lost 2, with 7 bases in between. This CDR3 region has 13 residues. The germline V gene encodes CDR1 SQVTM and CDR2 ANQGSEA. Here the CDR3 reads CSVFNPGANVLTF. DNA for the CDR3: TGCAGCGTTTTTAACCCTGGGGCCAACGTCCTGACTTTC.

Notes on this clonotype: The CDR3 does not end in the conserved phenylalanine or tryptophan, so this is likely a read error. The chain employs TRBV6-2 or TRBV6-3 and TRBJ2-7; D not resolved. With 6 bases removed from V and 4 bases from J, the gap between germline ends came to 16 bases. CDR1 and CDR2 from the germline V gene are MNHEY and SVGEGT. This CDR3 spans 14 amino acids. The CDR3: CASRTALSLYEQYD. CDR3 nucleotides: TGTGCCAGCAGGACGGCGCTGTCGTTGTACGAGCAGTACGAC.

In DNA, the CDR3 is TGCAGCGTTGAAGGTTTTGGACAGGAAGCTTTCTTT. The encoded protein is CSVEGFGQEAFF. The rearrangement links TRBV29-1 to TRBJ1-1, with TRBD1 as a possible D gene (6 bases). The CDR3 spans 12 residues. The V end lost 1 base, the J end lost 8 bases, and 11 bases lay between the germline ends. Germline V lookup: CDR1 SQVTM, CDR2 ANQGSEA.

This clonotype has just a few counts. This chain links TRBV7-9 with TRBJ2-7; possibly TRBD1 or TRBD2 for D (6 bases each). From germline, CDR1 is SEHNR and CDR2 FQNEAQ (reference sequence). The CDR3 has 14 amino acids. V was pared by 5 bases and J by 3 bases, with 14 bases between. The CDR3 DNA reads as TGTGCCAGCAGCCCGAGGGGGGACGGCTACGAGCAGTACTTC. Protein: CASSPRGDGYEQYF.

The chain carries TRBV5-4 and TRBJ2-5; D might be TRBD2 (6 bases). CDR1 and CDR2 (germline): SGHNT, YYREEE (reference sequence). Deletions cut 2 bases from V and 6 bases from J, with 20 bases between. CDR3 length equals 16 residues. The DNA for the CDR3 is TGTGCCAGCAGCTTCCTCGAAAGCGGGCCGATGAAGACCCAGTACTTC. Protein: CASSFLESGPMKTQYF.

Comments on this clonotype: A read error is possible here, since a much larger clone lies one base away. The V gene is TRBV20-1, the J gene TRBJ1-2; D is unclear. V was clipped by 3 bases and J by 3 bases, with 14 bases between them. The CDR3 spans 14 residues. Per the germline V gene, CDR1 is DFQATT and CDR2 is SNEGSKA (reference sequence). The CDR3 DNA is TGCAGTGCTAGGACTTGGGTCGACGACTATGGCTACACCTTC. It codes for CSARTWVDDYGYTF.

This clonotype occurred once. A read error may account for a junction end that differs from germline. J is TRBJ2-7 and V is TRBV7-7, with 10 nucleotides matching TRBD2. The germline V gene encodes CDR1 SSHAT and CDR2 FNYEAQ (reference sequence). This CDR3 is built from 19 residues. CDR3 loop: CASSLGLAGERKKTYEQYF. The CDR3 DNA follows: TGTGCTAGCAGCCTGGGGCTAGCGGGGGAGCGCAAAAAAACCTACGAGCAGTACTTC.

This clonotype was detected once. The chain joins TRBV7-6 to TRBJ2-1; 14 bases are shared with TRBD2. This CDR3 is 18 amino acids long. Looked up from germline, CDR1 is SGHVS and CDR2 is FNYEAQ. V was pared by 4 bases and J by 8 bases, with 13 bases of the junction left unmatched. The CDR3 here is CASSSPTLTSGGAYEQFF. The DNA for the CDR3 is TGTGCCAGCAGCTCGCCGACACTGACTAGCGGGGGGGCGTATGAGCAGTTCTTC.

This clonotype was seen many times. V gene TRBV19 combines with J gene TRBJ1-3; the D gene is possibly TRBD1 (6 bases). Trimming took 6 bases from V and 0 from J, leaving 18 bases between them. CDR3 size: 17 residues. Germline CDR1 LNHDA, CDR2 SQIVND (reference sequence). Here the CDR3 reads CASSLFGGGSSGNTIYF. In DNA form, the CDR3 reads TGTGCCAGTAGCCTTTTTGGAGGGGGGAGCTCTGGAAACACCATATATTTT.

This clonotype was counted once. The genes are TRBV15 and TRBJ1-3; possibly TRBD1 for D (5 bases). This CDR3 region has 16 residues. CDR1 and CDR2 from the germline V gene are LNHNV and YYDKDF (reference sequence). Trimming cost V 0 bases and J 0 bases, with 9 bases left between them. The CDR3 here is CATSRESRGSGNTIYF. For the CDR3, the DNA is TGTGCCACCAGCAGAGAATCGAGGGGCTCTGGAAACACCATATATTTT.

There are a few counts of this clonotype. The rearrangement uses TRBV10-3 and TRBJ2-1, with TRBD1 identical over 9 bases. After removal of 11 bases from V and 9 bases from J, the junction contained 8 bases not matched to a gene. The germline V gene has CDR1 ENHRY and CDR2 SYGVKD. This CDR3 is 12 amino acids long. The CDR3 coding sequence is TGTGCCGTTTGGGGGACAGGGATTGAGCAGTTCTTC. Amino acid sequence: CAVWGTGIEQFF.